This T cell receptor beta chain was sequenced during a study of T cell responses to AZD1222 COVID-19 vaccine. V shed 5 bases and J shed 9 bases, with 12 bases lying between them. Germline CDR1 MNHEY, CDR2 SVGEGT. The CDR3 spans 12 residues. This clone was recorded once. Only in-frame clones appear in the TCRdb table, and some are missing; sequencing was by immunoSEQ multiplex PCR. In the table there are some 120,000 clones, roughly 91% of which are singletons. Sequenced here: peripheral blood, sampled on day 0 of AZD1222 vaccination. The sequence derives from an adult in good health. V gene TRBV6-2 or TRBV6-3 combines with J gene TRBJ2-3; no clear D. In nucleotides, the CDR3 is TGTGCCAGCAGTACTTTGGCCGTAACGCAGTATTTT. Encoded protein: CASSTLAVTQYF.